This TCR beta chain stems from a study of blood T cell repertoires in COVID-19. Background on the study: The origin of the acute and convalescent COVID-19 samples was the United States, Italy and Spain. From T cells, B-cell-depleted T cells, or PBMCs came the material, which was cDNA or gDNA.

This clone has more than one count but fewer than ten. The method was immunoSEQ multiplex PCR; TCRdb's version includes in-frame clones alone and lacks a portion of them. The sample records roughly 200,000 clones, approximately 87% being singletons. Losses at the gene ends were 5 bases for V and 4 bases for J; bases not matched to a gene: 12. The CDR3 is made up of 17 amino acids. Germline CDR1 MNHNY, CDR2 SVGAGI (reference sequence). The Seattle patients, enrolled during active infection, were followed longitudinally. V and J are TRBV6-6 and TRBJ1-5, with 9 bases lining up with TRBD1. The TCR sequence derives from a person between 65 and 79 years old with COVID-19, enrolled during active disease. Source material: peripheral blood. CDR3 DNA sequence: TGTGCCAGCAGTCCATCGCTAACAGGGGGCGCAAATCAGCCCCAGCATTTT. It specifies CASSPSLTGGANQPQHF.